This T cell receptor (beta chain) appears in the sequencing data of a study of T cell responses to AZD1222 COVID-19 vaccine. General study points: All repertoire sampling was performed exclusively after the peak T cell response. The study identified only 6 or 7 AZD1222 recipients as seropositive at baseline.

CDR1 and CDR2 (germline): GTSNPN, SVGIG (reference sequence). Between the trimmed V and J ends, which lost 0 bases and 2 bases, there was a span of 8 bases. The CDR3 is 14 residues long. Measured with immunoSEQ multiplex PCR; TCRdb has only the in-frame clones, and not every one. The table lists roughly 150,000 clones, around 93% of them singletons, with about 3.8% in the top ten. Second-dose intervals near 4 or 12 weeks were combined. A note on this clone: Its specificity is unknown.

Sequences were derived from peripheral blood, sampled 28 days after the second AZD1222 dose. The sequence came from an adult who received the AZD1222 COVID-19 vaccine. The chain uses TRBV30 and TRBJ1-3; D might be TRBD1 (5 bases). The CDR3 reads CAWSVGGAGNTIYF. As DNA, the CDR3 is TGTGCCTGGAGTGTCGGAGGGGCTGGAAACACCATATATTTT.